These 32 T cell receptor beta chains originate from one sample sequenced in a study of T cells in Graves' hyperthyroidism and ophthalmopathy. RNA transcripts provided the source from which TCR beta CDR3 regions were amplified. Initially, a first-round RT-PCR of the TCR CDR3 employed the HTBI primer set. Using its own MiXCR run on the multiplex PCR reads, TCRdb lists one record per CDR3 protein. The sample carries 490,000 or so distinct CDR3 sequences, roughly 45% recorded once. The sample was peripheral blood or thyroid tissue (not recorded which). The origin of the receptors is an adult woman with Graves' disease, either hyperthyroidism or ophthalmopathy (not recorded which).

This clonotype was observed a few times. The rearrangement links TRBV19 to TRBJ1-5; D remains ambiguous. In germline, CDR1 is LNHDA, CDR2 SQIVND (reference sequence). V was cut by 9 bases and J by 1 base, with 16 bases left in between. The CDR3 runs 15 residues. CDR3 nucleotide sequence: TGTGCCAGCACCCTCCAGGCTCTGAGCAATCAGCCCCAGCATTTT. Translation: CASTLQALSNQPQHF.

The chain has TRBV7-9 and TRBJ1-2; D ambiguous. The germline gives CDR1 SEHNR, CDR2 FQNEAQ (reference sequence). The CDR3 runs 15 residues. V dropped 1 base and J dropped 7 bases, with 16 bases sitting between them. The CDR3 nucleotides are TGTGCCAGCAGCTTAGGCCGTTCCAGGAAGGGTGGCTACACCTTC. Its translation: CASSLGRSRKGGYTF. Full variable domain (rest looked up from reference TRBV7-9 and TRBJ1-2): DTGVSQNPRHKITKRGQNVTFRCDPISEHNRLYWYRQTLGQGPEFLTYFQNEAQLEKSRLLSDRFSAERPKGSFSTLEIQRTEQGDSAMYLCASSLGRSRKGGYTFGSGTRLTVV.

The chain uses TRBV20-1 and TRBJ1-4; the D is unclear. Deletions cut 0 bases from V and 10 bases from J, with 15 bases between. CDR1 and CDR2 from the germline V gene are DFQATT and SNEGSKA (reference sequence). CDR3 length equals 14 residues. CDR3 in DNA: TGCAGTGCTAGAGATCTTTCTGTACTGGGAAAACTGTTTTTT. Residues: CSARDLSVLGKLFF.

This clonotype was counted a few times. This rearrangement joins TRBV29-1 to TRBJ1-1; possibly TRBD1 for D (6 bases). V lost 6 bases, J lost 5 bases, and 13 bases lay in between. Per the germline V gene, CDR1 is SQVTM and CDR2 is ANQGSEA. The CDR3 consists of 12 residues. Here the CDR3 reads CSVRTGLTEAFF. The CDR3 DNA reads as TGCAGCGTGCGTACAGGGCTGACTGAAGCTTTCTTT.

This clonotype was recorded many times. This sequence joins TRBV29-1 and TRBJ2-7, with 10 nucleotides matching TRBD1. The CDR3 consists of 13 residues. V was clipped by 2 bases and J by 4 bases; unmatched bases: 2. CDR1 is SQVTM, CDR2 ANQGSEA, per germline. This CDR3 reads CSVESGQGYEQYF. The CDR3 coding sequence is TGCAGCGTTGAATCGGGACAGGGGTACGAGCAGTACTTC.

This clonotype was observed many times. This chain links TRBV20-1 with TRBJ2-2; no firm D call. CDR1 is DFQATT, CDR2 SNEGSKA, per germline (reference sequence). Between the trimmed V and J ends, which lost 5 bases and 7 bases, there was a span of 14 bases. The CDR3 contains 13 residues. As DNA, the CDR3 is TGCAGTGCTCCCGGCTGGGGAAACGGGGAGCTGTTTTTT. Its translation: CSAPGWGNGELFF.

V usage is TRBV7-9 and J usage is TRBJ1-4, with 7 bases aligning to TRBD1. Germline CDR1 reads SEHNR; CDR2 reads FQNEAQ (reference sequence). The CDR3 totals 15 residues. The J segment lost 5 bases and the V segment lost 4 bases, leaving 7 bases of the junction unmatched. As DNA, the CDR3 is TGTGCCAGCAGCTCCCGGGACAGCAAAAATGAAAAACTGTTTTTT. Protein sequence: CASSSRDSKNEKLFF.

This clonotype was picked up one time. The DNA of the CDR3 is TGTGCCAGCAACCGACAGGGGGTTTTCTATGGCTACACCTTC. This encodes CASNRQGVFYGYTF. The chain links TRBV7-2 to TRBJ1-2; 9 nucleotides agree with TRBD1. Germline V CDR1 and CDR2: SGHTA, FQGNSA. J lost 4 bases, V lost 7 bases, and 7 bases had no gene match. This CDR3 region has 14 residues.

About this clonotype itself: This could be a read error, since a much larger clone is one nucleotide away. This rearrangement joins TRBV10-3 to TRBJ2-7; perhaps D is TRBD1 or TRBD2 (5 bases each). Germline CDR1 and CDR2: ENHRY and SYGVKD. V was pared by 10 bases and J by 3 bases, with 16 bases between. The CDR3 sequence is 13 residues long. CDR3 in DNA: TGTGCCAGCGGGCGGGCAGGGATCTACGAGCAGTACTTC. Its translation is CASGRAGIYEQYF.

In this sample, this clonotype turned up many times. The chain combines TRBV10-2 with TRBJ1-2; 9 bases match TRBD1. Germline V gives CDR1 WSHSY, CDR2 SAAADI. Trimming cost V 1 base and J 4 bases; bases outside gene matches: 7. CDR3 length: 16 residues. The CDR3: CASSEWAGTGLYGYTF. The CDR3 bases are TGCGCCAGCAGTGAGTGGGCCGGGACAGGGCTCTATGGCTACACCTTC.

This chain joins TRBV6-5 and TRBJ2-7; no reliable D call. There are 14 residues in the CDR3. Trimming took 2 bases from V and 3 from J, leaving 11 bases between them. CDR1 and CDR2 from the germline V gene are MNHEY and SVGAGI. The CDR3 sequence is CASSYGLNLYEQYF. As DNA, the CDR3 is TGTGCCAGCAGTTACGGCCTCAACCTCTACGAGCAGTACTTC.

This chain connects TRBV29-1 to TRBJ2-7, with D unresolved. The V gene lost 2 bases and the J gene lost 2 bases, with 4 bases spanning the gap. Germline V gives CDR1 SQVTM, CDR2 ANQGSEA. The CDR3 consists of 11 residues. The CDR3: CSVELAYEQYF. The CDR3, as DNA: TGCAGCGTTGAATTGGCCTACGAGCAGTACTTC.

This chain joins TRBV2 and TRBJ2-7; either TRBD1 or TRBD2 may supply D (6 bases each). There are 15 residues in the CDR3. The ends were cut back, 3 bases at V and 4 bases at J, with 16 bases in the middle. From germline, CDR1 is SNHLY and CDR2 FYNNEI. The CDR3 loop is CASSESGPGAYEQYF. In nucleotides, the CDR3 is TGTGCCAGCAGTGAGTCCGGGCCGGGGGCGTACGAGCAGTACTTC.

In its sample, this clonotype was seen a few times. The J gene is TRBJ1-3, the V gene TRBV29-1; D unresolved. The germline gives CDR1 SQVTM, CDR2 ANQGSEA. The CDR3 consists of 13 residues. V was cut by 8 bases and J by 0 bases, with 11 bases left in between. DNA of the CDR3: TGCAGCTTAGACGGTGTCTCTGGAAACACCATATATTTT. This sequence encodes CSLDGVSGNTIYF. The full variable domain, completed using reference TRBV29-1 and TRBJ1-3, is SAVISQKPSRDICQRGTSLTIQCQVDSQVTMMFWYRQQPGQSLTLIATANQGSEATYESGFVIDKFPISRPNLTFSTLTVSNMSPEDSSIYLCSLDGVSGNTIYFGEGSWLTVV.

In its sample, this clonotype was seen once. Germline and junction disagree at one end, which may indicate a read error. This chain links TRBV7-9 with TRBJ1-5, with 10 bases lining up with TRBD1. This CDR3 is built from 15 residues. From germline, CDR1 is SEHNR and CDR2 FQNEAQ (reference sequence). CDR3 DNA: TGTACCAGCAGCATAGGACAGGGGGGGGATCAGCCCCAGCATTTT. Its protein is CTSSIGQGGDQPQHF.

This clonotype was detected a few times. The chain joins TRBV4-1 to TRBJ1-2, with 7 bases fitting TRBD1. V trimming: 2 bases; J trimming: 1 base; junction bases outside the gene matches: 13. The CDR3 is made up of 18 amino acids. Germline values: CDR1 MGHRA, CDR2 YSYEKL. CDR3: CASSQTIRRDRNNYGYTF. CDR3 DNA: TGCGCCAGCAGCCAAACAATCCGCCGGGACAGAAATAACTATGGCTACACCTTC.

This clonotype was seen repeatedly, ten times or more. The J gene is TRBJ2-2, the V gene TRBV6-5; 7 nucleotides line up with TRBD1. Trimming at V came to 5 bases and at J to 5 bases, leaving 8 bases not matched to a gene. The germline V gene has CDR1 MNHEY and CDR2 SVGAGI. This CDR3 has 15 residues. The CDR3 DNA reads as TGTGCCAGCAGTCTTCAGGCAGGGGGAACCGGGGAGCTGTTTTTT. Translating it yields CASSLQAGGTGELFF.

This rearrangement joins TRBV11-1 to TRBJ2-7, with D possibly matching TRBD1 (6 bases). V lost 5 bases and J 3 bases, leaving 41 bases between the germline ends. There are 23 residues in the CDR3. Per germline, CDR1 SGHAT and CDR2 FQDESV (reference sequence). The DNA of the CDR3 is TGTGCCAGCAGCCTGGGATCCGGGACCATCAACACACAGCCCCAGGGGTTGGACTACGAGCAGTACTTC. Its protein is CASSLGSGTINTQPQGLDYEQYF.

This clonotype showed up many times. V usage is TRBV7-9 and J usage is TRBJ1-4; tentative D call: TRBD1 (6 bases). Germline loops: CDR1 SEHNR, CDR2 FQNEAQ (reference sequence). This CDR3 has 14 amino acids. Deletions cut 5 bases from V and 7 bases from J, with 14 bases between. In DNA form, the CDR3 reads TGTGCCAGCAGCGGGGGCGCACCCGGTGAAAAACTGTTTTTT. This sequence encodes CASSGGAPGEKLFF.

This clonotype appeared a few times. The chain is built from TRBV7-9 and TRBJ1-6; maybe TRBD1 (5 bases). V gave up 5 bases and J gave up 10 bases, with 12 bases separating them. CDR3 size: 13 residues. Germline CDR1 reads SEHNR; CDR2 reads FQNEAQ (reference sequence). The CDR3 loop reads CASSPSGGSPLHF. The DNA for the CDR3 is TGTGCCAGCAGCCCCTCGGGGGGGTCACCCCTCCACTTT.

The gene calls are TRBV20-1 and TRBJ1-1; D is possibly TRBD1 (5 bases). The ends were cut back, 6 bases at V and 0 bases at J, with 17 bases in the middle. Per the germline V gene, CDR1 is DFQATT and CDR2 is SNEGSKA (reference sequence). This CDR3 is built from 15 residues. This chain's CDR3 is CSARVEGRVNTEAFF. CDR3 DNA: TGCAGTGCCCGGGTTGAGGGCAGGGTGAACACTGAAGCTTTCTTT.

The CDR3 bases are TGTGCCAGCAGTGTGGTTTCACCCCTCCACTTT. Amino acids: CASSVVSPLHF. The V and J genes are TRBV2 and TRBJ1-6; D gene uncertain. Germline CDR1 reads SNHLY; CDR2 reads FYNNEI. This CDR3 has 11 residues. V dropped 4 bases and J dropped 9 bases, with 4 bases sitting between them.

The chain joins TRBV29-1 to TRBJ2-5, with TRBD2 as a possible D gene (6 bases). The CDR3 extends over 13 amino acids. V dropped 7 bases and J dropped 2 bases, with 14 bases sitting between them. The germline V gene has CDR1 SQVTM and CDR2 ANQGSEA. CDR3 DNA sequence: TGCAGCGCCGCGTTAGCGGTACAAGAGACCCAGTACTTC. Translated, it gives CSAALAVQETQYF.

This clonotype has more than one count but fewer than ten. The CDR3 here is CASSPVGGLRSYEQYF. The CDR3 coding sequence is TGTGCCAGCTCACCCGTCGGCGGACTCAGGTCCTACGAGCAGTACTTC. This chain uses TRBV11-2 with TRBJ2-7; D may be TRBD2 (5 bases). V dropped 8 bases and J dropped 1 base, with 21 bases sitting between them. The V gene's germline CDR1 is SGHAT and CDR2 FQNNGV. The CDR3 sequence is 16 residues long.

The CDR3 spells CASRPTGTYGYTF. The CDR3 DNA follows: TGTGCCAGCAGACCGACAGGGACCTATGGCTACACCTTC. V and J are TRBV12-3 or TRBV12-4 and TRBJ1-2; TRBD1 matches 7 bases. V lost 6 bases to trimming and J lost 4 bases; unmatched junction nucleotides: 5. CDR3 length: 13 residues.

This clonotype was seen only a few times. This CDR3 is CATGRRVSNEQYF. The CDR3 DNA reads as TGTGCCACCGGAAGGAGGGTTTCTAACGAGCAGTACTTC. The chain recombines TRBV15 with TRBJ2-7, with a weak D call TRBD2 (6 bases). The CDR3 is 13 amino acids. Germline lookup yields CDR1 LNHNV and CDR2 YYDKDF (reference sequence). Trimming stripped 8 bases from V and 5 bases from J, with 16 bases between.

In this sample, this clonotype turned up a few times. The chain is built from TRBV11-2 and TRBJ1-1; D may be TRBD1 (5 bases). This CDR3 is built from 16 residues. Germline V CDR1 and CDR2: SGHAT, FQNNGV. V was pared by 6 bases and J by 3 bases, with 20 bases between. This CDR3 is CASSFAFKGRYTEAFF. The CDR3 nucleotides read TGTGCCAGCAGTTTTGCATTCAAGGGGCGGTACACTGAAGCTTTCTTT.

Ten or more counts support this clonotype. The chain combines TRBV4-1 with TRBJ1-2; 7 nucleotides match TRBD1. The ends lost 0 bases at V and 8 bases at J; junction bases unmatched: 3. This CDR3 contains 13 residues. In germline, CDR1 is MGHRA, CDR2 YSYEKL. The CDR3 protein is CASSQERGLGYTF. The CDR3 coding sequence is TGCGCCAGCAGCCAAGAGAGGGGGCTAGGCTACACCTTC.

This clonotype was counted many times. The chain uses TRBV6-5 and TRBJ2-7, with 7 nucleotides matching TRBD2. Germline V CDR1 and CDR2: MNHEY, SVGAGI. Unmatched junction bases numbered 8, after V lost 6 bases and J lost 3 bases. The CDR3 spans 14 residues. The CDR3 sequence: CASRATGGSYEQYF. For the CDR3, the DNA is TGTGCCAGCAGGGCGACGGGCGGGAGCTACGAGCAGTACTTC.

This clonotype has at least ten counts. V usage is TRBV7-9 and J usage is TRBJ2-5, with a possible D match to TRBD2 (6 bases). CDR1 and CDR2 (germline): SEHNR, FQNEAQ (reference sequence). There are 20 residues in the CDR3. Trimming pared 2 bases from V and 0 bases from J, leaving 25 bases between. For the CDR3, the DNA is TGTGCCAGCAGCTTAATGGCAGGTGGGACTGTGGGACCGTACCAAGAGACCCAGTACTTC. This sequence encodes CASSLMAGGTVGPYQETQYF.

As concerns this clonotype: This may stem from a read error, because a much larger clone lies one nucleotide away. Because the CDR3 is missing its conserved closing phenylalanine or tryptophan, this is likely a read error. The V and J genes are TRBV6-5 and TRBJ1-4; 8 bases are a match to TRBD1. The CDR3 covers 14 residues. Trimming took 3 bases from V and 8 from J; bases not matched to a gene: 5. CDR1 is MNHEY and CDR2 is SVGAGI in the germline V gene. The CDR3: CASSYDRGGEKLFL. The CDR3 DNA is TGTGCCAGCAGTTATGACAGGGGAGGAGAAAAACTGTTTCTT.

The V and J genes are TRBV29-1 and TRBJ2-7; 9 nucleotides align to TRBD1. With 5 bases clipped from V and 1 base from J, the junction kept 3 bases outside the gene matches. The germline gives CDR1 SQVTM, CDR2 ANQGSEA. This CDR3 spans 13 amino acids. The CDR3 bases are TGCAGCGTTTACGGGACAGGGTCCTACGAGCAGTACTTC. Its translation: CSVYGTGSYEQYF.